Listed here is a single T cell receptor beta chain. Treatment denoted: randomized to nivolumab then ipilimumab (arm A) or the reverse (arm B). DNA-damaging chemotherapy had not been given to any patient beforehand. PBMC sorting kept live CD3+CD8+ cells without CD19 or CD56. The CDR3 runs 14 residues. CDR1 LNHNV and CDR2 YYDKDF come from the germline V gene (reference sequence). V was clipped by 1 base and J by 2 bases, with 7 bases between them. This entry is derived from a study of sequential checkpoint blockade in melanoma. The repertoire was sequenced with immunoSEQ multiplex PCR; TCRdb's copy has only in-frame clones and lacks some. The sample lists some 17,000 clones, under 80% seen once, with around 11% in the top ten.

The specimen was CD8+ T cells sorted from blood (inferred from file names), collected from a patient given nivolumab and ipilimumab in sequence. This receptor was taken from a human donor with melanoma. This chain links TRBV15 with TRBJ2-3; a weak D match, TRBD2 (5 bases). DNA of the CDR3: TGTGCCACCAGCAGAGCGGGGAACACAGATACGCAGTATTTT. The encoded protein is CATSRAGNTDTQYF.